The text below deals with one T cell receptor (beta chain). This record comes from a study of CD8 T cells in ankylosing spondylitis. One entry per CDR3 protein, called by TCRdb with MiXCR from the 5' RACE reads. The table lists 230,000 or so distinct CDR3 sequences, about 24% of them singletons. This sequence originates from a male donor with ankylosing spondylitis or in good health (not recorded which). Sequenced sample: blood, either unsorted or a sorted T cell fraction (not recorded which).

The CDR3: CSAGHRADEQYF. CDR3 DNA: TGCAGCGCCGGCCACAGGGCCGACGAGCAGTACTTC. The J gene is TRBJ2-7, the V gene TRBV29-1; TRBD1 is a possible D gene (6 bases). This CDR3 has 12 amino acids. Trimming shortened V by 7 bases and J by 5 bases, and 15 bases separated the two germline ends. CDR1 and CDR2 (germline): SQVTM, ANQGSEA.